This T cell receptor beta chain comes out of a study of cytomegalovirus exposure and HLA in healthy donors. Overall study findings and caveats: Sequences of the TCR beta chain were said to predict the HLA-A and HLA-B alleles of most subjects accurately. The investigators catalogued 150 to 200 TCR beta chains as cytomegalovirus-associated.

Each donor's status was that of a healthy bone marrow donor. About this clone itself: Its antigen is unknown.

V dropped 4 bases and J dropped 4; count of bases not matched to a gene: 9. Germline V gene data show CDR1 as SGHVS and CDR2 as FQNEAQ. The CDR3 spans 17 residues. The study ran its PCR with 60 Vbeta and 13 Jbeta primers. Assay: immunoSEQ multiplex PCR; the TCRdb copy retains only in-frame clones and omits some. The repertoire holds about 210,000 clones, with 60% to 80% as singletons. Sequenced input: PBMCs. The chain couples TRBV7-8 to TRBJ1-3; 11 bases align to TRBD1. The TCR was taken from a male donor in good health and CMV-seronegative. The CDR3 DNA follows: TGTGCCAGCAGCTCCGGGACAGGGGGAAAGATAGGAAACACCATATATTTT. As protein: CASSSGTGGKIGNTIYF.